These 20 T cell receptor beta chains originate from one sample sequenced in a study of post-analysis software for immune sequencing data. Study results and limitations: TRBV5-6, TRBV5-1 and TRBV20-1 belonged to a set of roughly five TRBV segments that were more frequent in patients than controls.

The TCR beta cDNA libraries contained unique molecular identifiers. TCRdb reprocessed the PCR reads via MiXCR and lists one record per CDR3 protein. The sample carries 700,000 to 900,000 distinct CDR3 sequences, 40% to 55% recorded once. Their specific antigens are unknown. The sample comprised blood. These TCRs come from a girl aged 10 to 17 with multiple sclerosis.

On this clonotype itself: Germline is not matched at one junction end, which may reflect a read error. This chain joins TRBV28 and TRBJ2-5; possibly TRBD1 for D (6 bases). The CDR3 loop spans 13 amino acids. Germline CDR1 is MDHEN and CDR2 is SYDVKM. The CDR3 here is CASSRDNQETRYF. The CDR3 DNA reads TGTGCCAGCAGCCGGGACAACCAAGAGACCCGGTACTTC.

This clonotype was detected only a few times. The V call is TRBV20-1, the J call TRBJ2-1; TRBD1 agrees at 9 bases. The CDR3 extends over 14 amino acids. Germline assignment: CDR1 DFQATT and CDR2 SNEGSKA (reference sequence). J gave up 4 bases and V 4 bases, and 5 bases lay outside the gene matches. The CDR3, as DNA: TGCAGTGCTACCGGGACAGGGTCGTACAATGAGCAGTTCTTC. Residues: CSATGTGSYNEQFF.

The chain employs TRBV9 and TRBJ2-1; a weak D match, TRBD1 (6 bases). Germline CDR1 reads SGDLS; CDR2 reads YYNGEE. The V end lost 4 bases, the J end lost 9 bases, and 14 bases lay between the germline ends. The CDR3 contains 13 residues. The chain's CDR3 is CASSPKGVGEQFF. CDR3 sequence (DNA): TGTGCCAGCAGCCCCAAGGGGGTTGGTGAGCAGTTCTTC.

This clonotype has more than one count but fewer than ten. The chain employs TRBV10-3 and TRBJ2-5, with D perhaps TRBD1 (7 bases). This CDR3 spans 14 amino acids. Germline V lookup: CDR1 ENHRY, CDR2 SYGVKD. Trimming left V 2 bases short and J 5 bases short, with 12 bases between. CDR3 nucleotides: TGTGCCATCAGTGAGCAGGGGGGTTGGGAGACCCAGTACTTC. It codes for CAISEQGGWETQYF.

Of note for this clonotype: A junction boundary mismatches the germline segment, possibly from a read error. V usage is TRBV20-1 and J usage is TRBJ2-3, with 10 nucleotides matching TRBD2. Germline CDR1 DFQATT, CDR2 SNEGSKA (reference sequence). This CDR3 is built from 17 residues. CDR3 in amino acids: CSARSSIGAGGGHTQYF. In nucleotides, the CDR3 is TGCAGTGCTAGATCCTCGATTGGAGCGGGAGGGGGTCATACACAGTATTTT.

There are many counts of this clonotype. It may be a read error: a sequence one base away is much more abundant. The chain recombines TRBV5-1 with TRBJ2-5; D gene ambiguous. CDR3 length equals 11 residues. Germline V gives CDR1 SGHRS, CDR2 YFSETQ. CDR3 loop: CASSLDETQYF. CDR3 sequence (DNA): TGTGCCAGCAGCTTAGATGAGACCCAGTACTTC. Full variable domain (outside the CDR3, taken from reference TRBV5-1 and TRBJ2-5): KAGVTQTPRYLIKTRGQQVTLSCSPISGHRSVSWYQQTPGQGLQFLFEYFSETQRNKGNFPGRFSGRQFSNSRSEMNVSTLELGDSALYLCASSLDETQYFGPGTRLLVL.

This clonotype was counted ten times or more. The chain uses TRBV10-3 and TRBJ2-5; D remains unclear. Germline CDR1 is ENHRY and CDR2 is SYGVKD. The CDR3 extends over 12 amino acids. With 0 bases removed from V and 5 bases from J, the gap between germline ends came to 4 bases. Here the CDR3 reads CAISESRETQYF. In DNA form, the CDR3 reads TGTGCCATCAGTGAGTCCAGGGAGACCCAGTACTTC.

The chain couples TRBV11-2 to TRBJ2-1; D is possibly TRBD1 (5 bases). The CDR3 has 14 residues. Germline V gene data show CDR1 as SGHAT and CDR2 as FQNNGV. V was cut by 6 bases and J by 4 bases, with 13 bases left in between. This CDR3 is CASSSITGYNEQFF. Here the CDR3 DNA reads TGTGCCAGCAGTTCAATTACAGGTTACAATGAGCAGTTCTTC.

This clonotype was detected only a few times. The chain's CDR3 is CASIQTWGRANEQFF. For the CDR3, the DNA is TGTGCCAGCATACAAACTTGGGGGAGGGCTAATGAGCAGTTCTTC. The chain combines TRBV2 with TRBJ2-1; 7 positions match TRBD2. Germline values: CDR1 SNHLY, CDR2 FYNNEI. Unmatched junction bases numbered 13, after V lost 7 bases and J lost 7 bases. This CDR3 contains 15 residues.

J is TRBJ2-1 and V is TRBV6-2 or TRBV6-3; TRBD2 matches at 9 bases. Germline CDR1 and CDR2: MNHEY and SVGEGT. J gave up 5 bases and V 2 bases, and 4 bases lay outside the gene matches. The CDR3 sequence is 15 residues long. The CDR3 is CASSYRASGDNEQFF. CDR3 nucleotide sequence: TGTGCCAGCAGTTACCGGGCTAGCGGGGACAATGAGCAGTTCTTC.

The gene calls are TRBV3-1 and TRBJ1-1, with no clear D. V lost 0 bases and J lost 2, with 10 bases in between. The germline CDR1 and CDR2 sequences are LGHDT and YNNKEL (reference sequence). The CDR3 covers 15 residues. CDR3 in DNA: TGTGCCAGCAGCCAAGAAGTATTAGACAACACTGAAGCTTTCTTT. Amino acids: CASSQEVLDNTEAFF.

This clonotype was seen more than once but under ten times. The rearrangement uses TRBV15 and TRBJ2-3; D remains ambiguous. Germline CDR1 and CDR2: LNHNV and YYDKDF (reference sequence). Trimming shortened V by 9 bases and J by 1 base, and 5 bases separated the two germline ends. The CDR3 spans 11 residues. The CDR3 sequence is CATGGTDTQYF. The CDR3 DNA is TGTGCCACAGGCGGCACAGATACGCAGTATTTT.

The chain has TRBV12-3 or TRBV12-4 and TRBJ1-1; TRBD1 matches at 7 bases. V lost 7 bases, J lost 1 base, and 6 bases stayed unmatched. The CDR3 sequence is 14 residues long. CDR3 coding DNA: TGTGCCAGCACTCTCCGGGACAGGAACACTGAAGCTTTCTTT. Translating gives CASTLRDRNTEAFF.

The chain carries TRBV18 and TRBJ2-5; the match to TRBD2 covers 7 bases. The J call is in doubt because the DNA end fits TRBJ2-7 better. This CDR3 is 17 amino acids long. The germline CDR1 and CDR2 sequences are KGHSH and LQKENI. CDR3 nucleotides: TGTGCCAGCTCATCTCCTAGGGGAGGGGTCAACTCCTACGAGCAGTACTTC. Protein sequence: CASSSPRGGVNSYEQYF.

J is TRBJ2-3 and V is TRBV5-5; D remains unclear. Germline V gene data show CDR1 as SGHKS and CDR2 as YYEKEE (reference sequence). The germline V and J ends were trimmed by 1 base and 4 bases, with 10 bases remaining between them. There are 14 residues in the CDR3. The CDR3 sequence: CASSLQVTADTQYF. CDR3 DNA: TGTGCCAGCAGCTTGCAAGTGACGGCAGATACGCAGTATTTT. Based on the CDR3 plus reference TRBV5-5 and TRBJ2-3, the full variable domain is DAGVTQSPTHLIKTRGQQVTLRCSPISGHKSVSWYQQVLGQGPQFIFQYYEKEERGRGNFPDRFSARQFPNYSSELNVNALLLGDSALYLCASSLQVTADTQYFGPGTRLTVL.

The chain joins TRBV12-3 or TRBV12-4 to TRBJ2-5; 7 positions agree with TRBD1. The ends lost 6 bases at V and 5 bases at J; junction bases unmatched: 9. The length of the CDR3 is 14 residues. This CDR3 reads CASSPTDRVETQYF. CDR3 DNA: TGTGCCAGCAGCCCTACCGACAGGGTGGAGACCCAGTACTTC.

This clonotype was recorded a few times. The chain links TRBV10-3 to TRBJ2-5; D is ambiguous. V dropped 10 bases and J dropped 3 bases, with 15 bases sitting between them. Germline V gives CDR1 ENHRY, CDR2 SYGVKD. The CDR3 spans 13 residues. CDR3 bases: TGTGCCACTTCCTGGGCACACAAAGAGACCCAGTACTTC. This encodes CATSWAHKETQYF.

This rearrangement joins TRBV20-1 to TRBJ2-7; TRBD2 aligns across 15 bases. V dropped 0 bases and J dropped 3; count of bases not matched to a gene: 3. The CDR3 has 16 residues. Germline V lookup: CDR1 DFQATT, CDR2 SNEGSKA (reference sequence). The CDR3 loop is CSARDRTSGRDYEQYF. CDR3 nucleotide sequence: TGCAGTGCTAGAGATCGGACTAGCGGGAGGGACTACGAGCAGTACTTC.

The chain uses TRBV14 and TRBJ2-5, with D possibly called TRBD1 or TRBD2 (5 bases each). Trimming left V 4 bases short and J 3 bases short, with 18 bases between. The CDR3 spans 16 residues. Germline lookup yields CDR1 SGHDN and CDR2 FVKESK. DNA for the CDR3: TGTGCCAGCAGCCCCCGGAGAGGGGTCCGAAAAGAGACCCAGTACTTC. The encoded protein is CASSPRRGVRKETQYF.

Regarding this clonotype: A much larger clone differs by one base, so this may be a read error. In DNA form, the CDR3 reads TGTGCCAGCAGCTTAGCGGGAACCGGTTCAAACATTCAGTACTTC. This gives the protein CASSLAGTGSNIQYF. The genes are TRBV7-2 and TRBJ2-4; D is uncertain. Trimming stripped 0 bases from V and 6 bases from J, with 12 bases between. The CDR3 is made up of 15 amino acids. In germline, CDR1 is SGHTA, CDR2 FQGNSA.